What follows are 12 T cell receptor beta chains derived from one specimen sequenced in a study of T and B cells in COVID-19 patients. From blood, about 230-500 ng of genomic DNA served as TRB template. Multiplex PCR with BIOMED2 TRB-A/B primer pools amplified TRB rearrangements. From the multiplex PCR reads, TCRdb called clonotypes with MiXCR, one entry per CDR3 protein. The profile covers around 9,000 distinct CDR3 sequences, with approximately 33% appearing a single time and approximately 23% taken by the ten largest. Sequences were obtained from blood. These receptors were taken from a human donor who had recovered from COVID-19.

By sample fraction, this clonotype is medium-sized. The chain combines TRBV19 with TRBJ2-1, with a possible D match to TRBD2 (5 bases). Trimming took off 8 bases at V and 4 bases at J, with 15 bases between the two ends. Germline V CDR1 and CDR2: LNHDA, SQIVND (reference sequence). The CDR3 consists of 14 residues. CDR3 sequence: CASSSGWKYNEQFF. CDR3 coding DNA: TGTGCCAGTTCGAGCGGTTGGAAGTACAATGAGCAGTTCTTC.

This clonotype was recorded once. The J gene is TRBJ1-1, the V gene TRBV6-1; TRBD1 agrees at 9 bases. V shed 6 bases, J shed 0 bases, and the junction held 5 bases outside the gene matches. Germline V gene data show CDR1 as MNHNS and CDR2 as SASEGT. This CDR3 is 15 amino acids long. The CDR3 DNA reads TGTGCCAGCAGCCGCGGACAGGGGATGAACACTGAAGCTTTCTTT. As protein: CASSRGQGMNTEAFF.

V usage is TRBV12-3 or TRBV12-4 and J usage is TRBJ1-1, with D possibly TRBD1 on 6 matching bases. This CDR3 region has 13 residues. V was shortened by 5 bases and J by 4 bases, with 11 bases between the two germline ends. CDR3 bases: TGTGCCAGCAGTCCTCAGGGGTTCACTGAAGCTTTCTTT. This encodes CASSPQGFTEAFF.

This clonotype has more than one count but fewer than ten. The genes are TRBV18 and TRBJ1-1; 11 bases match TRBD1. This CDR3 has 14 amino acids. Germline V lookup: CDR1 KGHSH, CDR2 LQKENI. The V gene end was trimmed by 6 bases and the J gene end by 4 bases; junction bases not matched to a gene: 4. The CDR3 DNA follows: TGTGCCAGCTCCCTTGGACAGGGGGCCACTGAAGCTTTCTTT. This codes for CASSLGQGATEAFF.

This clonotype is categorized as medium-sized (0.01 to 0.1%). This chain connects TRBV5-6 to TRBJ2-1, with TRBD1 identical over 8 bases. V was pared by 1 base and J by 6 bases, with 15 bases of the junction left unmatched. CDR1 is SGHDT and CDR2 is YYEEEE in the germline V gene. The CDR3 covers 18 residues. CDR3 coding DNA: TGTGCCAGCAGCTTGTCGTATGGTGTGCGGACAGGGTTCAATGAGCAGTTCTTC. It codes for CASSLSYGVRTGFNEQFF.

By share, this clonotype counts as medium-sized. The chain couples TRBV12-3 or TRBV12-4 to TRBJ1-4; 8 nucleotides match TRBD1. Germline trimming cut 3 bases from V and 7 bases from J; bases unmatched to any gene: 4. This CDR3 is built from 14 residues. The CDR3 here is CASSFDRGAEKLFF. The CDR3 DNA reads as TGTGCCAGCAGTTTTGACAGGGGAGCTGAAAAACTGTTTTTT.

The sample holds a few counts of this clonotype. The chain links TRBV5-1 to TRBJ1-2; no reliable D call. The CDR3 consists of 13 residues. Germline values: CDR1 SGHRS, CDR2 YFSETQ. V shed 0 bases and J shed 3 bases, with 6 bases lying between them. This CDR3 is CASSLGGDYGYTF. The CDR3, as DNA: TGCGCCAGCAGCTTGGGTGGGGACTATGGCTACACCTTC.

The rearrangement links TRBV21-1 to TRBJ1-1. TRBV21-1 is assigned pseudogene status. The CDR3 loop spans 14 amino acids. The CDR3 spells CASSKRSGRAEAFF. The DNA of the CDR3 is TGTGCCAGCAGCAAACGAAGCGGAAGGGCTGAAGCTTTCTTT.

By proportion, this clonotype is medium-sized (0.01 to 0.1%). This chain uses TRBV19 with TRBJ2-3; D assignment may be TRBD1 or TRBD2 (5 bases each). The CDR3 consists of 15 residues. Looked up from germline, CDR1 is LNHDA and CDR2 is SQIVND (reference sequence). Trimming stripped 3 bases from V and 2 bases from J, with 12 bases between. The CDR3 here is CASSIGDGYTDTQYF. Here the CDR3 DNA reads TGTGCCAGTAGTATCGGGGACGGATACACAGATACGCAGTATTTT.

By share of the sample, this clonotype is medium-sized. The chain joins TRBV13 to TRBJ2-7; tentative D call: TRBD1 (6 bases). Between the trimmed V and J ends, which lost 4 bases and 0 bases, there was a span of 16 bases. This CDR3 is 16 amino acids long. Germline V gives CDR1 PRHDT, CDR2 FYEKMQ (reference sequence). CDR3 in amino acids: CASSSAQGSHSYEQYF. For the CDR3, the DNA is TGTGCCAGCAGCTCTGCTCAGGGGTCACACTCCTACGAGCAGTACTTC.

Comment on this clonotype: At one of its ends the junction is not consistent with the germline gene, which may arise from a read error. The chain combines TRBV12-3 or TRBV12-4 with TRBJ2-3; no clear D. This CDR3 comprises 18 residues. CDR3 in DNA: TGTGCCAGCAGTTTATTTTCCGGGTCAGTCCGAAGCACAGTTACGCAGTATTTT. Its translation is CASSLFSGSVRSTVTQYF.

This clonotype was observed a few times. The V gene is TRBV11-2, the J gene TRBJ2-2; D could derive from TRBD1 or TRBD2 (5 bases each). Per the germline V gene, CDR1 is SGHAT and CDR2 is FQNNGV. The CDR3 sequence is 12 residues long. The V end was cut by 4 bases, the J end by 5 bases, with 5 bases between. The chain's CDR3 is CASSWGTGELFF. The CDR3 DNA reads TGTGCCAGCAGCTGGGGGACCGGGGAGCTGTTTTTT.